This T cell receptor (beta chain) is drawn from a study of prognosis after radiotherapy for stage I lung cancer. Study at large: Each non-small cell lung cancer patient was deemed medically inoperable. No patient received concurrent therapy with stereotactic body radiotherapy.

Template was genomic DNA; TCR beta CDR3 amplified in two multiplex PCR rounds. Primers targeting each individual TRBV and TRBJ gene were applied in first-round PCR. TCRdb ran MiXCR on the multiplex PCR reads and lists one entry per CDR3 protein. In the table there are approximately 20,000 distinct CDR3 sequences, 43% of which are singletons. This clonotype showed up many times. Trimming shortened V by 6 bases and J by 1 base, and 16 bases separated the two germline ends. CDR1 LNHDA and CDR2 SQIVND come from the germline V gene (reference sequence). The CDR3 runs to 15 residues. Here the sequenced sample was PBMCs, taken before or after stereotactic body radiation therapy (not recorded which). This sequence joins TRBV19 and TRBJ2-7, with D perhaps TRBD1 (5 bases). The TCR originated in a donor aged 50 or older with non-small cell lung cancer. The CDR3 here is CASSTPQGGSYEQYF. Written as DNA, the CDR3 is TGTGCCAGTAGCACCCCGCAGGGCGGATCCTACGAGCAGTACTTC. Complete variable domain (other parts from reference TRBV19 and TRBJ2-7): DGGITQSPKYLFRKEGQNVTLSCEQNLNHDAMYWYRQDPGQGLRLIYYSQIVNDFQKGDIAEGYSVSREKKESFPLTVTSAQKNPTAFYLCASSTPQGGSYEQYFGPGTRLTVT.